This T cell receptor (beta chain) was obtained from a study of blood T cell repertoires in COVID-19. The overall study: Samples of COVID-19 (acute and convalescent) were obtained from the United States, Italy and Spain.

Some clones are missing from TCRdb's copy, which holds only in-frame ones; the method was immunoSEQ multiplex PCR. This table holds fewer than 120,000 clones, nearly 90% found once. V lost 5 bases to trimming and J lost 3 bases, with 18 bases between them. From germline, CDR1 is SEHNR and CDR2 FQNEAQ (reference sequence). This CDR3 region has 16 residues. Sequencing input: peripheral blood. The chain carries TRBV7-9 and TRBJ2-3; D may be TRBD1 (5 bases). The receptor was isolated from a human donor in a cohort sampled during active COVID-19. The CDR3 region has the DNA TGTGCCAGCAGCCCTCTAGGGCAGGGATTTACAGATACGCAGTATTTT. This sequence encodes CASSPLGQGFTDTQYF.